This passage covers 7 T cell receptor beta chains from one sample sequenced in a study of T cells in Graves' hyperthyroidism and ophthalmopathy. RNA transcripts gave rise to amplified TCR beta CDR3 regions. A set of HTBI primers served as the primers for a first-round RT-PCR of the TCR CDR3. MiXCR, applied by TCRdb to the multiplex PCR reads, yields one record per CDR3 protein. This sample has 700,000 or so distinct CDR3 sequences, with about 15% found just once. The sequencing input was blood. The receptors stem from a young man with Graves' hyperthyroidism.

This clonotype showed up just a few times. CDR3 in DNA: TGTGCCAGCAGCTTTAGCGGGAGGGCCTGGAGCGACGAGCAGTACTTC. This sequence encodes CASSFSGRAWSDEQYF. This chain joins TRBV7-8 and TRBJ2-7, with TRBD2 matching over 11 bases. V was clipped by 3 bases and J by 5 bases; unmatched bases: 9. This CDR3 spans 16 amino acids. Per germline, CDR1 SGHVS and CDR2 FQNEAQ.

The chain combines TRBV27 with TRBJ1-5; a possible D gene is TRBD1 (5 bases). There are 16 residues in the CDR3. The V end was cut by 3 bases, the J end by 1 base, with 13 bases between. The germline V gene has CDR1 MNHEY and CDR2 SMNVEV (reference sequence). This CDR3 is CASSLVSGRSNQPQHF. The CDR3 DNA reads TGTGCCAGCAGTTTGGTCTCGGGACGCAGCAATCAGCCCCAGCATTTT.

The table lists this clonotype with many counts. CDR3 in amino acids: CASSLDLPPSTDTQYF. The CDR3 DNA reads TGTGCCAGCAGTTTAGATTTACCTCCTAGCACAGATACGCAGTATTTT. This chain connects TRBV28 to TRBJ2-3; D is unresolved. CDR1 is MDHEN, CDR2 SYDVKM, per germline. The CDR3 has 16 residues. The V end lost 2 bases, the J end lost 0 bases, and 12 bases lay between the germline ends.

In its sample, this clonotype was seen many times. The junction departs from germline at one end; a sequencing error may be responsible. This chain connects TRBV5-1 to TRBJ2-2, with D possibly being TRBD2 (5 bases). The CDR3 spans 13 residues. CDR1 SGHRS and CDR2 YFSETQ come from the germline V gene. The CDR3 DNA reads as TGTGCCAGCAGCTTAGAGGGAACCGGGGAGCTGTTTTTT. Translating gives CASSLEGTGELFF.

The chain employs TRBV7-9 and TRBJ2-5; 11 nucleotides agree with TRBD2. Per the germline V gene, CDR1 is SEHNR and CDR2 is FQNEAQ (reference sequence). The V and J ends lost 6 bases and 1 base, in that order; junction bases with no gene match: 4. The CDR3 extends over 15 amino acids. The CDR3 here is CASSFTSGSQETQYF. CDR3 DNA: TGTGCCAGCAGTTTTACTAGCGGGAGCCAAGAGACCCAGTACTTC.

The table lists this clonotype with many counts. V usage is TRBV5-1 and J usage is TRBJ2-2; D remains ambiguous. V was shortened by 4 bases and J by 1 base, with 8 bases between the two germline ends. The CDR3 runs to 14 residues. The V gene's germline CDR1 is SGHRS and CDR2 YFSETQ. CDR3 sequence: CASSPRENTGELFF. The CDR3 DNA reads as TGCGCCAGCAGCCCACGTGAGAACACCGGGGAGCTGTTTTTT.

The rearrangement links TRBV20-1 to TRBJ2-3, with D tentatively TRBD1 (5 bases). V dropped 7 bases and J dropped 2 bases, with 19 bases sitting between them. Looked up from germline, CDR1 is DFQATT and CDR2 is SNEGSKA (reference sequence). The CDR3 consists of 15 residues. DNA for the CDR3: TGCAGTGTTCAGGGTTCTACAGGCCCCACAGATACGCAGTATTTT. Translation: CSVQGSTGPTDTQYF.